A selection of T cell receptor beta chains follows, all from one sample in a study of T cells after yellow fever vaccination. TCRdb independently ran MiXCR on the 5' RACE reads; one entry per CDR3 protein. The data hold hundreds of thousands of distinct CDR3 sequences, with approximately 3.8% observed a single time. The sample here was PBMCs, taken on the day of the yellow fever booster vaccination. The receptors were gathered from a man aged 18 to 29 who received the YFV17D yellow fever vaccine. Both conserved end residues are part of each CDR3. D genes are given only for firm matches. Clone size appears in some rows only: once, few, many, or a class for an expanded clone.

>NA|many|TRBJ1-2|TRBV5-5
CASRQESDGYTF
TGTGCCAGCAGACAGGAGTCTGATGGCTACACCTTC
>NA|many|TRBJ2-1|TRBV5-1
CASSLMGLYNEQFF
TGCGCCAGCAGCTTGATGGGGTTGTACAATGAGCAGTTCTTC
>TRBD2|many|TRBJ2-3|TRBV5-4
CASSFSGGVTDTQYF
TGTGCCAGCAGCTTTAGCGGGGGGGTCACAGATACGCAGTATTTT
>NA|few|TRBJ2-3|TRBV4-1
CASSQDSPRVGDTQYF
TGCGCCAGCAGCCAAGATTCGCCCAGGGTTGGAGATACGCAGTATTTT
>NA|NA|TRBJ2-5|TRBV6-5
CASSNRRWETQYF
TGTGCCAGCAGTAACCGTCGATGGGAGACCCAGTACTTC
>TRBD1|NA|TRBJ1-1|TRBV6-5
CASSYWGQGRTEAFF
TGTGCCAGCAGTTACTGGGGACAGGGTCGTACTGAAGCTTTCTTT
>TRBD2|NA|TRBJ2-3|TRBV23-1
CASSQSTSGEGTDTQYF
TGCGCCAGCAGTCAATCAACTAGCGGGGAAGGCACAGATACGCAGTATTTT
>TRBD2|few|TRBJ2-1|TRBV6-6
CASSFRLAGTYNEQFF
TGTGCCAGCAGCTTCCGACTAGCGGGAACCTACAATGAGCAGTTCTTC
>NA|many|TRBJ1-2|TRBV27
CASSLSPGTLNYGYTF
TGTGCCAGCAGTTTATCGCCCGGGACCCTGAACTATGGCTACACCTTC
>NA|many|TRBJ2-3|TRBV20-1
CSAEPRGPDTQYF
TGCAGTGCAGAACCCCGGGGGCCAGATACGCAGTATTTT
>NA|NA|TRBJ2-2|TRBV7-9
CASSPTGVGELFF
TGTGCCAGCAGCCCCACCGGCGTGGGGGAGCTGTTTTTT
>NA|NA|TRBJ1-6|TRBV7-2
CASSLTPEAGGALHF
TGTGCCAGCAGCTTAACCCCCGAGGCCGGAGGGGCCCTCCACTTT
>NA|few|TRBJ1-2|TRBV20-1
CSARKSAINERYTF
TGCAGTGCTAGAAAGTCCGCTATTAATGAGCGCTACACCTTC
>TRBD2|NA|TRBJ2-3|TRBV5-1
CASSGASGVADTQYF
TGCGCCAGCAGCGGAGCTAGCGGGGTTGCAGATACGCAGTATTTT
>TRBD2|NA|TRBJ2-5|TRBV6-6
CASRSSGGGETQYF
TGTGCCAGCAGATCCAGCGGGGGGGGAGAGACCCAGTACTTC
>NA|many|TRBJ2-4|TRBV5-6
CASSDAGLAKNIQYF
TGTGCCAGCAGCGACGCCGGGCTAGCCAAAAACATTCAGTACTTC
>NA|few|TRBJ2-7|TRBV7-2
CASSPPGQYDSYEQYF
TGTGCCAGCAGCCCGCCCGGACAGTATGACTCCTACGAGCAGTACTTC
>TRBD2|few|TRBJ2-5|TRBV7-2
CASSLEAGAGGVQETQYF
TGTGCCAGCAGCTTAGAAGCTGGGGCGGGGGGCGTCCAAGAGACCCAGTACTTC
>NA|NA|TRBJ2-2|TRBV30
CAWSGTRPFGQNTGELFF
TGTGCCTGGAGTGGCACCCGTCCATTCGGACAGAACACCGGGGAGCTGTTTTTT
>NA|NA|TRBJ2-4|TRBV18
CASSPSSKNIQYF
TGTGCCAGCTCACCGAGTAGCAAAAACATTCAGTACTTC
>TRBD2|NA|TRBJ2-2|TRBV5-1
CASSRSGANTGELFF
TGCGCCAGCAGCCGCAGCGGGGCGAACACCGGGGAGCTGTTTTTT
>NA|few|TRBJ1-2|TRBV5-1
CASSLWVGYGYTF
TGCGCCAGCAGCTTGTGGGTTGGCTATGGCTACACCTTC
>NA|many|TRBJ2-2|TRBV7-9
CASSSTASVSGELFF
TGTGCCAGCAGCTCGACCGCCTCAGTGTCCGGGGAGCTGTTTTTT
>TRBD1|many|TRBJ2-5|TRBV12-3/TRBV12-4
CASSRGQEETQYF
TGTGCCAGCAGCCGCGGACAGGAAGAGACCCAGTACTTC
>NA|many|TRBJ1-6|TRBV5-1
CASSLGAALGGSYNSPLHF
TGCGCCAGCAGCTTGGGGGCGGCTCTGGGAGGCTCCTATAATTCACCCCTCCACTTT
>NA|many|TRBJ2-5|TRBV5-8
CASSPPAGEEETQYF
TGTGCCAGCAGCCCACCGGCCGGGGAAGAAGAGACCCAGTACTTC
>NA|NA|TRBJ2-7|TRBV30
CAWRSKKYEQYF
TGTGCCTGGAGGTCAAAGAAGTACGAGCAGTACTTC
>TRBD1|few|TRBJ2-7|TRBV12-5
CASENRGYPYEQYF
TGTGCTAGTGAGAACAGGGGATACCCCTACGAGCAGTACTTC
>TRBD1|many|TRBJ2-2|TRBV7-3
CASSSGTGRLAGELFF
TGTGCCAGCAGCTCCGGGACAGGGCGTTTGGCCGGGGAGCTGTTTTTT
>TRBD1|many|TRBJ2-5|TRBV5-1
CASSLGQGWYF
TGCGCCAGCAGCTTGGGACAGGGTTGGTACTTC
>NA|few|TRBJ2-1|TRBV9
CASSVEGTVNEQFF
TGTGCCAGCAGCGTAGAGGGCACAGTGAATGAGCAGTTCTTC
>NA|NA|TRBJ1-2|TRBV7-2
CASSPPPPGVSYTF
TGTGCCAGCAGCCCCCCTCCCCCCGGGGTTAGCTACACCTTC
>TRBD1|NA|TRBJ1-5|TRBV20-1
CSAHRGHDQPQHF
TGCAGTGCTCACAGGGGGCACGATCAGCCCCAGCATTTT
>NA|many|TRBJ2-3|TRBV4-3
CASSQQVGGTRGTQYF
TGCGCCAGCAGCCAACAAGTGGGAGGTACCCGCGGAACGCAGTATTTT
>NA|many|TRBJ2-5|TRBV3-1
CASSRRGMGTQYF
TGTGCCAGCAGCCGGAGGGGGATGGGGACCCAGTACTTC
>TRBD2|NA|TRBJ2-5|TRBV5-1
CASSFGAGGHYQETQYF
TGCGCCAGCAGCTTTGGTGCGGGGGGACACTATCAAGAGACCCAGTACTTC
>NA|NA|TRBJ2-1|TRBV12-5
CASGLYLEGRQFF
TGTGCTAGTGGCCTCTATTTGGAAGGACGACAGTTCTTC
>NA|many|TRBJ2-1|TRBV7-2
CASRLDLVPYNEQFF
TGTGCCAGCAGACTAGACTTGGTACCCTACAATGAGCAGTTCTTC
>NA|few|TRBJ1-1|TRBV12-3/TRBV12-4
CASSPGERTEAFF
TGTGCCAGCAGCCCAGGGGAAAGGACTGAAGCTTTCTTT
>TRBD2|few|TRBJ2-5|TRBV5-4
CASSPRTSGIGETQYF
TGTGCCAGCAGCCCTCGGACTAGTGGGATCGGCGAGACCCAGTACTTC
>NA|many|TRBJ1-2|TRBV7-2
CASSPQGLASYGYTF
TGTGCCAGCAGCCCCCAAGGCTTAGCGAGCTATGGCTACACCTTC
>NA|many|TRBJ2-1|TRBV6-6
CASTLDSSYNEQFF
TGTGCCAGCACCCTGGACAGCTCCTACAATGAGCAGTTCTTC
>NA|many|TRBJ2-5|TRBV6-2/TRBV6-3
CASSYGRETQYF
TGTGCCAGCAGTTACGGCCGGGAGACCCAGTACTTC
>TRBD1|many|TRBJ1-6|TRBV29-1
CSVAQGAGNSPLHF
TGCAGCGTTGCCCAGGGGGCTGGGAATTCACCCCTCCACTTT
>NA|many|TRBJ1-1|TRBV19
CASSMVGNGAFF
TGTGCCAGTAGTATGGTAGGGAACGGAGCTTTCTTT
>TRBD2|many|TRBJ2-5|TRBV4-3
CASSQVLSGLAGETQYF
TGCGCCAGCAGCCAAGTCCTTTCGGGACTAGCGGGGGAGACCCAGTACTTC
>TRBD2|many|TRBJ2-3|TRBV5-1
CASSQSGGGDTQYF
TGCGCCAGCAGCCAAAGCGGGGGTGGGGATACGCAGTATTTT
>NA|many|TRBJ1-2|TRBV10-3
CAIMGGMDYGYTF
TGTGCCATCATGGGGGGCATGGACTATGGCTACACCTTC
>NA|many|TRBJ2-2|TRBV27
CASSSSYRPGELFF
TGTGCCAGCAGCTCGAGTTATCGGCCCGGGGAGCTGTTTTTT
>TRBD1|few|TRBJ2-3|TRBV9
CASSVAQGTQYF
TGTGCCAGCAGCGTAGCACAGGGGACGCAGTATTTT
>NA|many|TRBJ1-6|TRBV3-1
CASSQDLTGGLGSPLHF
TGTGCCAGCAGCCAAGATCTAACTGGGGGCCTAGGATCACCCCTCCACTTT
>TRBD1|many|TRBJ2-6|TRBV10-3
CAISLDRGLGGANVLTF
TGTGCCATCAGTTTGGACAGGGGGCTGGGCGGGGCCAACGTCCTGACTTTC
>NA|many|TRBJ2-2|TRBV12-5
CASGLGNTGELFF
TGTGCTAGTGGTTTGGGGAACACCGGGGAGCTGTTTTTT